This T cell receptor (beta chain) was recorded in a study of cytomegalovirus exposure and HLA in healthy donors (dated by TCRdb to about 2017). Study-level background: An earlier analysis of several hundred of the donors reported 276 Gb of sequence data and 117 million unique TCR beta sequences obtained from approximately 180 million T cells. An early release that covered several hundred HLA-typed donors contained around 300 gigabases of sequencing data and tens of millions of unique TCR sequences. The genetic ancestry cluster associated with self-reported Caucasian donors included around four fifths of the roughly 400 genotyped donors. The study aimed to test whether signatures of past pathogen exposure could be identified by cataloging public T cell receptors. The study used immunosequencing to profile the T cell repertoires of several hundred subjects and linked those repertoires to cytomegalovirus serostatus. Besides the first cohort of around 670 subjects, a separate validation cohort made up of over 100 different subjects was used. High-throughput TCR immunosequencing, statistical association of individual TCRs with disease status, and machine learning were combined to predict cytomegalovirus infection status. To study patterns of TCR occurrence, a later analysis re-analyzed previously published TCR beta repertoires from 666 donors and added high-resolution HLA genotyping. The later analysis used no new phenotypic data to find candidate immune exposures, relying instead on TCR beta sequences and their occurrence across donors. An earlier analysis of approximately 630 of the donors applied high-throughput TCR beta sequencing to assess whether each TCR beta V gene segment acted as functional or pseudogenic. Alongside the repertoire data, information on donor age, sex, ethnicity and CMV serostatus was compiled. A later genetic analysis used genome-wide SNP genotypes for about 55% of the 666 donors, treating that subset as a discovery cohort. All discovery cohort repertoires had been generated using a single sequencing platform. Both class I and class II loci were covered by HLA typing, at four-digit resolution. Typing coverage differed by locus: A, B, C, DRB1 and DQB1 were typed in roughly 629-640 donors, DQA1 in 522, DPA1 in some 610, and DPB1 in 472. Because of strong linkage in the cohort, a few DR-DQ haplotypes were treated as single units for association and clustering. Among some 410 genotyped donors of the cohort, an average of around 220,000 unique TCR beta nucleotide sequences was sequenced per donor, of which roughly 18% were non-productive. Study-level results and caveats: In an earlier analysis of 500 to 650 of the donors, most TCR beta V segments appeared in productive rearrangements about 87% or about 30% of the time, broadly matching IMGT annotations. The cohort was sequenced for TCR beta chains only, and without alpha or paired-chain data the features that could be detected were limited. The sequencing pipeline was judged likely to have produced a cluster of highly shared sequence variants as a technical artifact. Linkage disequilibrium might explain the correlated functional status among segregating V segments, but an unknown experimental factor could not be ruled out. Presence/absence analyses assumed roughly uniform sequencing depth across donors, an assumption that may not hold. A few of the identified cytomegalovirus-associated TCR beta chains were confirmed in vitro to be specific for cytomegalovirus antigens. Because counts were too low, about 15 rarely observed V segments, including chromosome 9 orphons, were left out of the earlier analysis of a few hundred of the donors. When HLA alleles, especially DR and DQ, strongly co-occurred, TCR associations were difficult to assign to individual alleles. Because some donors lacked HLA typing at each locus, the association tests relied only on the typed subset. V-gene and J-gene trimming of TCR beta chains was associated with a missense DCLRE1C variant in a later genetic analysis, and the association was replicated in an independent cohort. The only immune exposure information available for the cohort was CMV serostatus. The study listed 150 to 200 TCR beta chains as associated with cytomegalovirus. In a later analysis, most CMV-associated TCR beta chains were found to appear HLA-restricted, with HLA associations seemingly driven largely by CMV exposure. Some IMGT-functional V segments, including TRBV6-2 and TRBV6-3, could not be distinguished by the 87-base-pair reads and were therefore excluded. According to a later analysis, TCR association rates differed among HLA loci, with DRB1 alleles showing the most associated TCRs and HLA-C alleles showing the fewest. Cytomegalovirus status was reported to be diagnosed by the classifier with high specificity and sensitivity in both the original and validation cohorts. According to a later analysis, parvovirus B19, influenza, CMV and Epstein-Barr virus appeared linked to several top co-occurrence clusters. While some public TCRs were present in many individuals, most TCR sequences turned up only very rarely across donors. In a later genetic analysis, fewer N-insertions in productive TCRs were reported among donors in an Asian-associated ancestry cluster than the approximately 670-donor mean. A later analysis found that HLA-associated TCR beta chains were more clonally expanded and had lower generation probabilities than equally common non-associated chains. Specific HLA alleles were associated with 15,000 to 20,000 TCR beta sequences at a false discovery rate of 0.05 in a later analysis. According to the authors, the approach could potentially be generalized to other disease states and immunological phenotypes. A further reported finding was that TCR beta sequences accurately predicted the HLA-A and HLA-B alleles for most subjects in the first cohort.

In total, over 600 healthy bone marrow donors made up the cohort. At the time of sampling, all cohort members were nominally healthy, though unrecorded immune exposures were likely present. The donor was CMV seropositive and was included in the group of 289 seropositive cohort members. Every donor gave a peripheral blood sample, and the peripheral blood mononuclear cells from that sample were used for TCR beta sequencing. The Qiagen DNeasy Blood Extraction Kit was used to extract genomic DNA from the blood cell samples. Library preparation employed the immunoSEQ multiplex PCR assay. A mixture of 60 forward primers for TCR Vbeta segments and 13 reverse primers for TCR Jbeta segments was used in the multiplex PCR. A multiplex PCR assay on genomic DNA amplified the CDR3 region of rearranged TCR beta genes. The amplified TCR beta libraries were sequenced on the Illumina HiSeq System as 87-base-pair reads. On the authors' methods: Across the 670 or so repertoires, a later analysis counted tens of millions of unique TCR beta chains, 9.5 million to 13 million of which were shared by at least two donors. Raw reads were error-corrected and collapsed into unique sequences by a nearest-neighbor algorithm in which closely related sequences were merged to remove PCR and sequencing errors. V, D and J gene segments were assigned by aligning CDR3 sequences to IMGT reference sequences. Each retained sequence needed at least a six-nucleotide match to both a V gene segment and a J gene segment. Rearrangements were classified as productive when the CDR3 lacked stop codons and remained in frame with V and J, and all other rearrangements were classified as non-productive. CDR3 was defined according to IMGT convention as the region running from the second conserved V-encoded cysteine to the conserved J-encoded phenylalanine. The earlier analysis of some 580 of the donors excluded any sequence lacking an unambiguous match to a single V gene segment. In an earlier analysis of approximately 590 of the donors, V segments were called functional above 56.7% productive rearrangements and were called segregating when the between-donor standard deviation exceeded 5%. A statistical classification framework was built for diagnosing cytomegalovirus status from the catalog of TCR beta chain sequences. A later analysis assigned V and J genes by comparing TCR nucleotide sequences with IMGT/GENE-DB human TR gene sequences. In a later analysis, CDR3 sequences and most-parsimonious VDJ recombination scenarios were assigned using the TCRdist pipeline. In a later analysis, every TCR beta chain was defined by the combination of its CDR3 amino acid sequence and its V-gene family, and reads without a unique V-gene family were dropped. To address suspected cross-contamination and a sequencing artifact, a later analysis removed 450 to 700 highly shared, low-generation-probability nucleotide sequences. In a later analysis, a clonal expansion index was calculated for each public chain from normalized within-repertoire ranks of inferred template counts. In a later analysis, generation probabilities were computed with a VDJ recombination model fitted to out-of-frame rearrangements, and the resulting probabilities were checked against IGoR. In a later analysis, hypergeometric tests were used to score TCR-TCR, TCR-HLA and TCR-CMV co-occurrence, with a repertoire-size bias correction applied to TCR pairs. To estimate false discovery rates, a later analysis permuted the HLA or CMV assignments 20 times. In a later analysis, co-occurring TCRs were grouped using DBSCAN, with TCRdist sequence similarity added in when clustering inside HLA-allele-positive subsets. Co-occurrence clustering excluded repertoires with fewer than 30,000 or more than 120,000 public chains, plus five with anomalous nucleotide sharing. TCRdb provides this immuneACCESS table in a form limited to in-frame rearrangements. Some clones are lacking; in checked studies, under half of them reflect an unresolved V gene, and why the rest are absent is not known. That table supplies the V and J calls and clone size; D and trimming were determined from the DNA. The sample table holds 150,000 to 200,000 clones, of which approximately 83% were seen once. The ten largest clones add up to roughly 10% of the sample.

For this clone: Its target antigen remains unknown. There are no base qualities to consult, and no much larger clone falls within one base.

In the germline V gene (reference sequence), CDR1 corresponds to SGHNT and CDR2 to YYREEE. The CDR3, from cysteine to phenylalanine, totals 14 residues. This entry keeps only the CDR3 DNA: 42 bases, framed from base 1. Ends trimmed: V by 5 bases, J by 4 bases; bases unmatched to a gene: 5. This receptor was identified in a man younger than 35 in good health and CMV-seropositive. Sequenced material: PBMCs. The rearranged segments are TRBV5-4 and TRBJ2-3; 9 bases in between match TRBD2. The CDR3 reads CASSRAGGSDTQYF. The DNA is as follows: TGTGCCAGCAGTAGAGCGGGGGGCTCAGATACGCAGTATTTT.